This T cell receptor (beta chain) was profiled in a study of shared clonotypes between healthy human individuals. Across the study: Three plates were used per donor for CD4 naive, three for CD4 memory, two for CD8 naive and one for CD8 memory. Findings and caveats of the study: Despite large depth, sorted-subset datasets appeared incompletely sequenced. The generation probabilities recorded for non-shared clonotypes fell below those of clonotypes shared by all four donors.

Assay: immunoSEQ multiplex PCR; the TCRdb copy retains only in-frame clones and omits some. The table shows roughly 2,300,000 clones, with roughly 92% occurring only once. On this clone itself: The target antigen is unknown.

This clonotype originated in a man aged 18 to 29 in good health. Some clones in this sample may be carry-over from other donors' samples. Input material: naive CD4+ T cells from PBMCs. The subset here: CD45RA+ positively selected.

CDR3 residues: CASSTGSSNEQFF. CDR3 coding DNA: TGTGCCAGCAGCACCGGGAGCTCGAATGAGCAGTTCTTC. V and J are TRBV7-3 and TRBJ2-1; D is perhaps TRBD2 (6 bases). Trimming took 5 bases from V and 7 from J, leaving 12 bases between them. The CDR3 consists of 13 residues. Germline assignment: CDR1 SGHTA and CDR2 FQGTGA.